This entry describes one T cell receptor (beta chain). The antigen is unknown. One end of the junction is discordant with germline, which a read error may explain. Germline V gives CDR1 WSHSY, CDR2 SAAADI. The CDR3 runs to 13 residues. The primer mix had 60 Vbeta and 13 Jbeta primers. The table came from immunoSEQ multiplex PCR; TCRdb's copy has only in-frame clones and leaves some out. The table shows about 180,000 clones, with roughly 80% occurring only once. Donors sampled were nominally healthy, though unrecorded immune exposures were likely. The data were taken from a study of cytomegalovirus exposure and HLA in healthy donors. Notes on the study in general: The study designated roughly 160 TCR beta chains cytomegalovirus-associated. Researchers reported that a few CMV-associated chains were confirmed in vitro as CMV antigen-specific.

The chain uses TRBV10-2 and TRBJ1-1; TRBD1 is a possible D gene (5 bases). This receptor was taken from a male donor in good health and CMV-seronegative. Material: PBMCs. CDR3 nucleotides: TGCGCCAGCAAAAGGGGACGGGAGTTTGAAGCGTGGTTT. Its protein product is CASKRGREFEAWF.